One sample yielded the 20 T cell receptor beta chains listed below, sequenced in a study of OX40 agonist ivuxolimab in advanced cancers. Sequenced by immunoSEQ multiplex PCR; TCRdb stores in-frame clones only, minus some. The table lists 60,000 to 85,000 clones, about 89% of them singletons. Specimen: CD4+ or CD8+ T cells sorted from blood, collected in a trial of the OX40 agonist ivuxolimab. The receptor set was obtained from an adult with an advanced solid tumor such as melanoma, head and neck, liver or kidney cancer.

The CDR3 sequence: CASSPQLAATDTQYF. CDR3 DNA sequence: TGTGCCAGCAGCCCCCAACTAGCGGCCACAGATACGCAGTATTTT. This chain links TRBV13 with TRBJ2-3; 8 bases map to TRBD2. Looked up from germline, CDR1 is PRHDT and CDR2 is FYEKMQ (reference sequence). There are 15 residues in the CDR3. The junction had 6 bases not matched to a gene; V was cut back by 5 bases and J by 2 bases. The full variable domain, completed using reference TRBV13 and TRBJ2-3, is AAGVIQSPRHLIKEKRETATLKCYPIPRHDTVYWYQQGPGQDPQFLISFYEKMQSDKGSIPDRFSAQQFSDYHSELNMSSLELGDSALYFCASSPQLAATDTQYFGPGTRLTVL.

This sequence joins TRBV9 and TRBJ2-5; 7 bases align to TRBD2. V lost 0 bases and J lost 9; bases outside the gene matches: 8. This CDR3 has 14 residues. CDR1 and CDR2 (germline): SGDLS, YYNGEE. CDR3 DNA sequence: TGTGCCAGCAGCGTAGGAGGTGCGGGAGTCGCCCAGTACTTC. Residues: CASSVGGAGVAQYF. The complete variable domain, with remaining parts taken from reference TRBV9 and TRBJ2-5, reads DSGVTQTPKHLITATGQRVTLRCSPRSGDLSVYWYQQSLDQGLQFLIQYYNGEERAKGNILERFSAQQFPDLHSELNLSSLELGDSALYFCASSVGGAGVAQYFGPGTRLLVL.

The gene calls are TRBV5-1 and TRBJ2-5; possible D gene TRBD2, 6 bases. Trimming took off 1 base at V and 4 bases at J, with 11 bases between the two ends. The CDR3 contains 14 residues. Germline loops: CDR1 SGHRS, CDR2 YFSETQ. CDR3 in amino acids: CASSLSTSSETQYF. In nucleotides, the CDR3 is TGCGCCAGCAGCTTGTCTACTAGCTCAGAGACCCAGTACTTC. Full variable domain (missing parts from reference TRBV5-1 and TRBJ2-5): KAGVTQTPRYLIKTRGQQVTLSCSPISGHRSVSWYQQTPGQGLQFLFEYFSETQRNKGNFPGRFSGRQFSNSRSEMNVSTLELGDSALYLCASSLSTSSETQYFGPGTRLLVL.

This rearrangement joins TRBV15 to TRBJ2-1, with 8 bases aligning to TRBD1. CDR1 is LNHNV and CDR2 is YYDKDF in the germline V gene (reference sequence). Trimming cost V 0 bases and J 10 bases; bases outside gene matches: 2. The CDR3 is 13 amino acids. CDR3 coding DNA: TGTGCCACCAGCAGAGACCGACAGGGGGAGCAGTTCTTC. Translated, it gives CATSRDRQGEQFF.

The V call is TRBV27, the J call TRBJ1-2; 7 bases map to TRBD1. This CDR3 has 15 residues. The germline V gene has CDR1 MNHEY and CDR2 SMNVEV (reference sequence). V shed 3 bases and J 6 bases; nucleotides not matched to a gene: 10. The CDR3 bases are TGTGCCAGCAGTTTTGACAGGGTTATGAAAAATGGCTACACCTTC. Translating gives CASSFDRVMKNGYTF.

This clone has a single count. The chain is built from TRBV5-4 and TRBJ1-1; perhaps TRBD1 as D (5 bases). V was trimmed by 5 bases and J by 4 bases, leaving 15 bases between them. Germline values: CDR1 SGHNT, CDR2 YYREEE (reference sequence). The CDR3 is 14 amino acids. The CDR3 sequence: CASSRGAQFTEAFF. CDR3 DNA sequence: TGTGCCAGCAGTCGCGGGGCCCAGTTCACTGAAGCTTTCTTT. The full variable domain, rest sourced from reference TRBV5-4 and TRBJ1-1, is ETGVTQSPTHLIKTRGQQVTLRCSSQSGHNTVSWYQQALGQGPQFIFQYYREEENGRGNFPPRFSGLQFPNYSSELNVNALELDDSALYLCASSRGAQFTEAFFGQGTRLTVV.

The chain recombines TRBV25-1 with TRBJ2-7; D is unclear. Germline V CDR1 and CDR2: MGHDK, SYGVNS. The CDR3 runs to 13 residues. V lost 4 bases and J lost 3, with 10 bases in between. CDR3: CASSADVGYEQYF. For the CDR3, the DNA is TGTGCCAGCAGTGCTGACGTGGGCTACGAGCAGTACTTC.

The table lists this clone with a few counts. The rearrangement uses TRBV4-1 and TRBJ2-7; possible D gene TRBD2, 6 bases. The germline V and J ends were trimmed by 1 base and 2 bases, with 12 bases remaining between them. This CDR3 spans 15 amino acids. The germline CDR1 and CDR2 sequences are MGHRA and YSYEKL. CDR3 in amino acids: CASSQGRTMAYEQYF. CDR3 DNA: TGCGCCAGCAGCCAAGGTCGGACTATGGCCTACGAGCAGTACTTC.

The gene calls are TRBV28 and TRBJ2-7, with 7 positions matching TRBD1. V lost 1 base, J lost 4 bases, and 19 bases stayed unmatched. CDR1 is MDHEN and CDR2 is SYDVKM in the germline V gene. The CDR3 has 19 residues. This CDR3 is CASSLYRFPGQQDRYEQYF. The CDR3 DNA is TGTGCCAGCAGTTTATATCGCTTCCCGGGACAACAGGACAGGTACGAGCAGTACTTC.

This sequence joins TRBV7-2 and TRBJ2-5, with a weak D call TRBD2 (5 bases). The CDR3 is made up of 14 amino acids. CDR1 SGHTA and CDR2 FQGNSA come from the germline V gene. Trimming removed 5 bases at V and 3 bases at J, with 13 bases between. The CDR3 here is CASSHNVGEETQYF. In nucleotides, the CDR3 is TGTGCCAGCAGCCACAACGTCGGGGAAGAGACCCAGTACTTC.

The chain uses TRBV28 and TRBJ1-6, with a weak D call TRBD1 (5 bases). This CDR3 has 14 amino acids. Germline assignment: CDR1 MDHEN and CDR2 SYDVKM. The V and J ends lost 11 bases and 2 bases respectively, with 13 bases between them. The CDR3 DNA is TGTGCCGGGAGGGGTAGAACCTATAATTCACCCCTCCACTTT. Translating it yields CAGRGRTYNSPLHF.

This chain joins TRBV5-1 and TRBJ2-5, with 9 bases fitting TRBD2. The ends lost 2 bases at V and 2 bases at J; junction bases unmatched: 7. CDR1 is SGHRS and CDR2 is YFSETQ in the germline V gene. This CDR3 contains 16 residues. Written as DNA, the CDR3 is TGCGCCAGCAGCTTCCCTCGCGGGGGGGGGCAAGAGACCCAGTACTTC. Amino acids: CASSFPRGGGQETQYF.

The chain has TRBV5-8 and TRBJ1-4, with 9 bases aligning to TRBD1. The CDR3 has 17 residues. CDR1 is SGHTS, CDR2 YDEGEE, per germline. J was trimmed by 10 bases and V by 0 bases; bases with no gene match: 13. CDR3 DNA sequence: TGTGCCAGCAGCTTGGCGGGTGGGACAGGGCTTCTCGGAAAACTGTTTTTT. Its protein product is CASSLAGGTGLLGKLFF. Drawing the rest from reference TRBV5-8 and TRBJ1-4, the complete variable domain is EAGVTQSPTHLIKTRGQQATLRCSPISGHTSVYWYQQALGLGLQFLLWYDEGEERNRGNFPPRFSGRQFPNYSSELNVNALELEDSALYLCASSLAGGTGLLGKLFFGSGTQLSVL.

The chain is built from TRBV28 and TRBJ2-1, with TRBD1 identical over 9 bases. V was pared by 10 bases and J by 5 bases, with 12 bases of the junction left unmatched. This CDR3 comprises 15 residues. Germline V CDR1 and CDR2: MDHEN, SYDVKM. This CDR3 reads CATRVSGQGDNEQFF. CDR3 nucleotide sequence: TGTGCCACCAGAGTTTCGGGACAGGGTGACAATGAGCAGTTCTTC.

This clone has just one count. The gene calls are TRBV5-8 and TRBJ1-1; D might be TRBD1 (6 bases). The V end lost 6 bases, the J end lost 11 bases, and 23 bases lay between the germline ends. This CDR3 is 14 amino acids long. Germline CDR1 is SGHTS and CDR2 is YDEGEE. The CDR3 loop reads CASTRGDRRVDAFF. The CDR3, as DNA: TGTGCCAGCACCCGAGGAGACAGGAGGGTTGACGCTTTCTTT.

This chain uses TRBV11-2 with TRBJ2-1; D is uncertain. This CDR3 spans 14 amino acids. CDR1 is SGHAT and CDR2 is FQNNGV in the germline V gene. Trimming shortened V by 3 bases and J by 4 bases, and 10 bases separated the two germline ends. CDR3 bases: TGTGCCAGCAGCTTCTCCCCAGCTTACAATGAGCAGTTCTTC. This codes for CASSFSPAYNEQFF.

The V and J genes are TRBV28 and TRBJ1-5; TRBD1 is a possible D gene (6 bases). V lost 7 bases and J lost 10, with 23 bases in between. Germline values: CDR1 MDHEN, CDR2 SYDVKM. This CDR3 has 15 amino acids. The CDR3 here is CASNIGQLLSDPQHF. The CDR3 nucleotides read TGTGCCAGCAACATCGGACAGCTTTTATCAGACCCCCAGCATTTT.

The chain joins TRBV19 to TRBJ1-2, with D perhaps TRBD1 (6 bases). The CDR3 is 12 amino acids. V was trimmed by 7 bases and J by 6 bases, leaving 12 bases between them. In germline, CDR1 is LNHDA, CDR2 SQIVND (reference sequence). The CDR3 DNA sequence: TGTGCCAGTACTCTAACAGGGCATGGCTACACCTTC. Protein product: CASTLTGHGYTF.

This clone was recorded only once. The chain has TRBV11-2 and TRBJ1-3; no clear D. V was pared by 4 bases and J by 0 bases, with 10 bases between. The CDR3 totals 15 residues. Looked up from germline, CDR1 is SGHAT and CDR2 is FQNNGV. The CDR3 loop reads CASSSQLNSGNTIYF. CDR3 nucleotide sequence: TGTGCCAGCAGCTCACAGCTAAACTCTGGAAACACCATATATTTT.

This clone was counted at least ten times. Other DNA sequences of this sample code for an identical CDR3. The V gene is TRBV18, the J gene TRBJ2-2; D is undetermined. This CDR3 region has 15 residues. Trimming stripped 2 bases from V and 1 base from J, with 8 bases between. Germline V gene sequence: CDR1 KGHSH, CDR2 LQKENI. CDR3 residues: CASSPIGGNTGELFF. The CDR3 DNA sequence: TGTGCCAGCTCACCAATCGGCGGGAACACCGGGGAGCTGTTTTTT.